This T cell receptor beta chain came from a study of blood T cell repertoires in COVID-19. The CDR3 totals 15 residues. V shed 4 bases and J 6 bases; nucleotides not matched to a gene: 7. CDR1 is SGHNT, CDR2 YYREEE, per germline (reference sequence). The repertoire was sequenced with immunoSEQ multiplex PCR; TCRdb's copy has only in-frame clones and lacks some. The sample carries 50,000 to 60,000 clones, more than 90% recorded once. The sample comprised peripheral blood. The TCR sequence derives from a woman of 80 years or more with acute or convalescent COVID-19. The gene calls are TRBV5-4 and TRBJ2-7; TRBD2 matches 13 bases. CDR3 DNA sequence: TGTGCCAGCAGCGGAGGACTAGCGGGAGCGGGCGAGCAGTACTTC. Amino acids: CASSGGLAGAGEQYF.